This entry lists 32 T cell receptor beta chains sequenced from one sample in a study of blood T cell repertoires in COVID-19. TCRdb keeps only in-frame clones here, not all; method: immunoSEQ multiplex PCR. In the table there are about 140,000 clones, roughly 80% of which are singletons. The sample comprised peripheral blood. The source of these receptors is a man aged 45 to 65 with acute or convalescent COVID-19.

The chain joins TRBV4-1 to TRBJ1-1, with D perhaps matching TRBD1 (5 bases). The CDR3 is made up of 15 amino acids. The V and J ends lost 0 bases and 5 bases respectively, with 13 bases between them. Germline V gene data show CDR1 as MGHRA and CDR2 as YSYEKL. CDR3 protein: CASSQDLGGNTEAFF. The CDR3 nucleotides read TGCGCCAGCAGCCAAGATCTGGGGGGGAATACTGAAGCTTTCTTT.

The chain couples TRBV11-2 to TRBJ2-3; TRBD2 matches 10 bases. Germline trimming cut 3 bases from V and 4 bases from J; bases unmatched to any gene: 13. The CDR3 consists of 18 residues. Germline-derived CDR1 and CDR2 are SGHAT and FQNNGV. The CDR3 reads CASSFWSDSGGLADTQYF. In DNA form, the CDR3 reads TGTGCCAGCAGCTTCTGGTCGGATAGCGGGGGGCTGGCAGATACGCAGTATTTT. The variable domain in full, completed from reference TRBV11-2 and TRBJ2-3, reads EAGVAQSPRYKIIEKRQSVAFWCNPISGHATLYWYQQILGQGPKLLIQFQNNGVVDDSQLPKDRFSAERLKGVDSTLKIQPAKLEDSAVYLCASSFWSDSGGLADTQYFGPGTRLTVL.

The J gene is TRBJ2-5, the V gene TRBV5-5; 12 bases agree with TRBD2. V trimming: 2 bases; J trimming: 2 bases; junction bases outside the gene matches: 4. The CDR3 is 16 residues long. CDR1 is SGHKS, CDR2 YYEKEE, per germline (reference sequence). CDR3 in amino acids: CASSFRTSGGQETQYF. The DNA for the CDR3 is TGTGCCAGCAGCTTCAGAACTAGCGGGGGGCAAGAGACCCAGTACTTC.

The chain joins TRBV29-1 to TRBJ2-5; D is perhaps TRBD1 (6 bases). The germline gives CDR1 SQVTM, CDR2 ANQGSEA. V dropped 6 bases and J dropped 10 bases, with 15 bases sitting between them. The CDR3 is made up of 11 amino acids. CDR3 nucleotides: TGCAGCGTGGAAACCACAGGGATCCAGTACTTC. Protein product: CSVETTGIQYF. The entire variable domain, with the rest obtained from reference TRBV29-1 and TRBJ2-5, is as follows: SAVISQKPSRDICQRGTSLTIQCQVDSQVTMMFWYRQQPGQSLTLIATANQGSEATYESGFVIDKFPISRPNLTFSTLTVSNMSPEDSSIYLCSVETTGIQYFGPGTRLLVL.

This clone was recorded only once. The chain employs TRBV25-1 and TRBJ1-6; D may be TRBD1 (5 bases). The V gene's germline CDR1 is MGHDK and CDR2 SYGVNS. The CDR3 sequence is 16 residues long. V was shortened by 1 base and J by 6 bases, with 13 bases between the two germline ends. The CDR3 protein is CASSESLDIRNSPLHF. The CDR3 DNA reads as TGTGCCAGCAGTGAATCGCTGGACATCCGTAATTCACCCCTCCACTTT.

The V and J genes are TRBV9 and TRBJ1-5; the match to TRBD1 covers 9 bases. The CDR3 consists of 18 residues. J gave up 1 base and V 3 bases, and 11 bases lay outside the gene matches. Germline V gene lookup returns CDR1 SGDLS and CDR2 YYNGEE. The CDR3 region is CASSEGFGQGKSNQPQHF. DNA of the CDR3: TGTGCCAGCAGCGAAGGGTTCGGACAGGGGAAGAGCAATCAGCCCCAGCATTTT. Based on the CDR3 plus reference TRBV9 and TRBJ1-5, the full variable domain is DSGVTQTPKHLITATGQRVTLRCSPRSGDLSVYWYQQSLDQGLQFLIQYYNGEERAKGNILERFSAQQFPDLHSELNLSSLELGDSALYFCASSEGFGQGKSNQPQHFGDGTRLSIL.

The chain links TRBV5-4 to TRBJ1-2, with 10 bases matching TRBD1. This CDR3 contains 16 residues. Germline CDR1 reads SGHNT; CDR2 reads YYREEE (reference sequence). V lost 5 bases and J lost 8; bases outside the gene matches: 15. CDR3 sequence (DNA): TGTGCCAGCAGACCTAGCCGGGACAGGGGATTGGAGGGCTACACCTTC. Encoded protein: CASRPSRDRGLEGYTF.

V usage is TRBV3-1 (or the pseudogene TRBV3-2) and J usage is TRBJ2-2; no clear D gene. This CDR3 spans 14 amino acids. Trimming cost V 3 bases and J 6 bases, with 11 bases left between them. Germline CDR1 is LGHDT and CDR2 is YNNKEL (reference sequence). The chain's CDR3 is CASSHPLLSGELFF. The CDR3, as DNA: TGTGCCAGCAGCCACCCACTACTTTCCGGGGAGCTGTTTTTT.

The chain is built from TRBV5-1 and TRBJ1-3; D gene unclear. The CDR3 sequence is 14 residues long. Germline V lookup: CDR1 SGHRS, CDR2 YFSETQ. Trimming left V 0 bases short and J 3 bases short, with 7 bases between. The CDR3 DNA reads as TGCGCCAGCAGCTTGGATTTCAATGGAAACACCATATATTTT. This gives the protein CASSLDFNGNTIYF.

This chain uses TRBV20-1 with TRBJ2-3; the D gene is possibly TRBD2 (6 bases). V lost 3 bases and J 2 bases, leaving 18 bases between the germline ends. The germline CDR1 and CDR2 sequences are DFQATT and SNEGSKA (reference sequence). The CDR3 is 16 amino acids. DNA of the CDR3: TGCAGTGCTAGTGGTGGGGCGGGGAGCTACACAGATACGCAGTATTTT. This sequence encodes CSASGGAGSYTDTQYF.

The chain recombines TRBV15 with TRBJ2-4; 10 positions agree with TRBD1. V shed 8 bases and J 8 bases; nucleotides not matched to a gene: 9. Germline CDR1 reads LNHNV; CDR2 reads YYDKDF (reference sequence). The CDR3 runs to 14 residues. The CDR3 DNA reads TGTGCCACCGGGGTCCCCGGGACAGGGGACATTCAGTACTTC. Encoded protein: CATGVPGTGDIQYF. Together with reference TRBV15 and TRBJ2-4, the CDR3 gives the full variable domain: DAMVIQNPRYQVTQFGKPVTLSCSQTLNHNVMYWYQQKSSQAPKLLFHYYDKDFNNEADTPDNFQSRRPNTSFCFLDIRSPGLGDTAMYLCATGVPGTGDIQYFGAGTRLSVL.

Regarding this clone: Other DNA sequences in the same sample also yield this CDR3. This chain links TRBV6-5 with TRBJ1-1; TRBD1 might be the D (6 bases). This CDR3 is built from 13 residues. With 11 bases removed from V and 4 bases from J, the gap between germline ends came to 17 bases. Per the germline V gene, CDR1 is MNHEY and CDR2 is SVGAGI. The CDR3 sequence is CARRGGAGTEAFF. The CDR3 nucleotides read TGTGCCCGCCGGGGGGGGGCGGGCACTGAAGCTTTCTTT.

CDR3 DNA sequence: TGTGCCAGCAGCTTAGCGGGACAGAAGACAGATACGCAGTATTTT. This sequence encodes CASSLAGQKTDTQYF. This chain uses TRBV11-2 with TRBJ2-3, with 7 bases lining up with TRBD1. Germline V gene lookup returns CDR1 SGHAT and CDR2 FQNNGV. The CDR3 extends over 15 amino acids. The ends lost 1 base at V and 3 bases at J; junction bases unmatched: 4.

The genes are TRBV7-3 and TRBJ2-1, with D perhaps matching TRBD2 (6 bases). The V gene lost 2 bases and the J gene lost 2 bases, with 13 bases spanning the gap. This CDR3 has 16 residues. The germline gives CDR1 SGHTA, CDR2 FQGTGA. CDR3 in amino acids: CASSLAFPGAYNEQFF. CDR3 coding DNA: TGTGCCAGCAGCTTAGCCTTTCCGGGGGCCTACAATGAGCAGTTCTTC.

CDR3 sequence reads: CASNLPQYYGYTF. In nucleotides, the CDR3 is TGTGCCAGCAACCTGCCCCAGTACTATGGCTACACCTTC. The rearrangement joins TRBV6-6 to TRBJ1-2; D gene ambiguous. Germline CDR1 is MNHNY and CDR2 is SVGAGI (reference sequence). This CDR3 is built from 13 residues. V lost 7 bases to trimming and J lost 3 bases, with 12 bases between them.

The genes are TRBV9 and TRBJ2-1, with TRBD2 matching 9 bases. The CDR3 is 13 amino acids. V gave up 3 bases and J gave up 7 bases; unmatched junction bases: 2. Germline-derived CDR1 and CDR2 are SGDLS and YYNGEE. The chain's CDR3 is CASSGAGGNEQFF. The CDR3 DNA reads as TGTGCCAGCAGCGGGGCGGGGGGGAATGAGCAGTTCTTC.

The chain couples TRBV27 to TRBJ1-4, with 7 bases that match TRBD1. The V segment lost 9 bases and the J segment 8 bases; nucleotides outside the gene matches: 12. Germline values: CDR1 MNHEY, CDR2 SMNVEV (reference sequence). The CDR3 is 14 amino acids. CDR3 bases: TGTGCCAGGGGGACAGTCCAGGGGAAGGAAAAACTGTTTTTT. The encoded protein is CARGTVQGKEKLFF.

The chain joins TRBV10-1 to TRBJ2-1; 7 nucleotides align to TRBD2. With 1 base clipped from V and 7 bases from J, the junction kept 13 bases outside the gene matches. Germline assignment: CDR1 WNHNN and CDR2 SYGVQD (reference sequence). The CDR3 contains 17 residues. DNA for the CDR3: TGCGCCAGCAGTGAGTATTTGGCGCGGGGGATTGGGAATGAGCAGTTCTTC. It encodes CASSEYLARGIGNEQFF.

V and J are TRBV5-4 and TRBJ2-2; 8 bases line up with TRBD2. Germline loops: CDR1 SGHNT, CDR2 YYREEE (reference sequence). The CDR3 loop spans 15 amino acids. V was pared by 2 bases and J by 1 base, with 1 base of the junction left unmatched. CDR3 nucleotide sequence: TGTGCCAGCAGCTTCGGGGGGGAGAACACCGGGGAGCTGTTTTTT. It encodes CASSFGGENTGELFF.

The rearrangement links TRBV10-3 to TRBJ2-7, with D possibly being TRBD1 (6 bases). Germline V lookup: CDR1 ENHRY, CDR2 SYGVKD. Trimming took 9 bases from V and 6 from J, leaving 18 bases between them. The CDR3 runs to 13 residues. DNA for the CDR3: TGTGCCATGACGGGGTTACAGGGTGGCGAGCAGTACTTC. Residues: CAMTGLQGGEQYF.

The chain carries TRBV9 and TRBJ1-1, with TRBD1 identical over 9 bases. With V trimmed by 4 bases and J by 5 bases, 9 bases remained unmatched. The V gene's germline CDR1 is SGDLS and CDR2 YYNGEE. This CDR3 is 15 amino acids long. DNA for the CDR3: TGTGCCAGCAGCCCCACCGGGACAGGGAGGACTGAAGCTTTCTTT. Translated: CASSPTGTGRTEAFF. Together with reference TRBV9 and TRBJ1-1, the CDR3 gives the full variable domain: DSGVTQTPKHLITATGQRVTLRCSPRSGDLSVYWYQQSLDQGLQFLIQYYNGEERAKGNILERFSAQQFPDLHSELNLSSLELGDSALYFCASSPTGTGRTEAFFGQGTRLTVV.

The chain joins TRBV5-1 to TRBJ1-6, with D possibly being TRBD1 (5 bases). Germline V lookup: CDR1 SGHRS, CDR2 YFSETQ. The V gene lost 6 bases and the J gene lost 0 bases, with 10 bases spanning the gap. The CDR3 length is 15 residues. The CDR3 here is CASMRDLSYNSPLHF. The CDR3 coding sequence is TGCGCCAGCATGCGGGACCTCTCCTATAATTCACCCCTCCACTTT.

The genes are TRBV4-1 and TRBJ2-3; 11 bases match TRBD2. CDR3 length: 16 amino acids. Germline V CDR1 and CDR2: MGHRA, YSYEKL. The V segment lost 4 bases and the J segment 3 bases; nucleotides outside the gene matches: 6. CDR3 sequence: CASSPKTSGGTDTQYF. The CDR3, as DNA: TGCGCCAGCAGCCCGAAAACTAGCGGGGGAACAGATACGCAGTATTTT.

J is TRBJ2-2 and V is TRBV2; no clear D. V lost 5 bases and J lost 1, with 11 bases in between. The germline CDR1 and CDR2 sequences are SNHLY and FYNNEI. The CDR3 is made up of 15 amino acids. The CDR3 region is CASSPRLENTGELFF. The CDR3 DNA is TGTGCCAGCAGTCCCAGACTGGAGAACACCGGGGAGCTGTTTTTT. Looking up the rest from reference TRBV2 and TRBJ2-2 gives the full variable domain: EPEVTQTPSHQVTQMGQEVILRCVPISNHLYFYWYRQILGQKVEFLVSFYNNEISEKSEIFDDQFSVERPDGSNFTLKIRSTKLEDSAMYFCASSPRLENTGELFFGEGSRLTVL.

This clone was detected only once. Its ends do not fully match the called genes, so a read error is possible. This sequence joins TRBV7-6 and TRBJ1-1; D is possibly TRBD1 (5 bases). Germline loops: CDR1 SGHVS, CDR2 FNYEAQ. This CDR3 has 15 amino acids. The CDR3 region is CASSLGRGSNAEAFF. The CDR3 DNA follows: TGTGCCAGCAGCTTAGGCCGGGGGTCGAACGCTGAAGCTTTCTTT.

This chain uses TRBV5-1 with TRBJ2-2; TRBD1 matches 8 bases. V shed 3 bases and J 4 bases; nucleotides not matched to a gene: 5. The V gene's germline CDR1 is SGHRS and CDR2 YFSETQ. The CDR3 has 15 residues. Here the CDR3 reads CASSWTGPRTGELFF. CDR3 sequence (DNA): TGCGCCAGCAGCTGGACAGGGCCCCGCACCGGGGAGCTGTTTTTT.

This chain connects TRBV5-1 to TRBJ1-4, with 7 bases fitting TRBD1. CDR3 size: 14 residues. V trimming: 0 bases; J trimming: 8 bases; junction bases outside the gene matches: 4. Germline assignment: CDR1 SGHRS and CDR2 YFSETQ. CDR3 in DNA: TGCGCCAGCAGCTTGGCAGGGGGGCAGGAAAAACTGTTTTTT. Protein: CASSLAGGQEKLFF.

This CDR3 reads CASSLGQGATEAFF. DNA of the CDR3: TGTGCCAGCAGCCTAGGACAGGGCGCCACTGAAGCTTTCTTT. This chain connects TRBV14 to TRBJ1-1, with 8 bases matching TRBD1. This CDR3 is built from 14 residues. V lost 4 bases, J lost 4 bases, and 5 bases stayed unmatched. Germline CDR1 and CDR2: SGHDN and FVKESK.

The chain employs TRBV5-4 and TRBJ2-1, with 12 positions matching TRBD2. After removal of 0 bases from V and 3 bases from J, the junction contained 7 bases not matched to a gene. The CDR3 spans 18 residues. Per the germline V gene, CDR1 is SGHNT and CDR2 is YYREEE (reference sequence). In DNA form, the CDR3 reads TGTGCCAGCAGCTTGGCTAGCGGGGGGGCCGAAGGCTACAATGAGCAGTTCTTC. Translating gives CASSLASGGAEGYNEQFF.

The CDR3 nucleotides read TGTGCCAGCTCACCTTGGGGAGGAGGGATAGATACGCAGTATTTT. Its translation: CASSPWGGGIDTQYF. The chain uses TRBV18 and TRBJ2-3, with D tentatively TRBD2 (6 bases). Per germline, CDR1 KGHSH and CDR2 LQKENI. CDR3 length: 15 amino acids. The V gene lost 3 bases and the J gene lost 5 bases, with 15 bases spanning the gap.

This chain links TRBV10-3 with TRBJ1-3; tentatively, D is TRBD1 (5 bases). This CDR3 is built from 13 residues. V was cut by 7 bases and J by 1 base, with 8 bases left in between. Germline loops: CDR1 ENHRY, CDR2 SYGVKD. CDR3: CAITPGSGNTIYF. The DNA for the CDR3 is TGTGCCATCACTCCAGGGTCTGGAAACACCATATATTTT.

This chain connects TRBV19 to TRBJ1-6, with 7 bases fitting TRBD1. Germline lookup yields CDR1 LNHDA and CDR2 SQIVND (reference sequence). V dropped 5 bases and J dropped 3; count of bases not matched to a gene: 10. The CDR3 has 17 amino acids. Written as DNA, the CDR3 is TGTGCCAGTAGTCTACCCTCAAGACAGGGCTATAATTCACCCCTCCACTTT. Its translation: CASSLPSRQGYNSPLHF.